This section outlines one TCR beta chain sequence together with its context. This entry belongs to a study of blood T cell repertoires in COVID-19. About the research overall: The United States, Italy and Spain provided the acute and convalescent COVID-19 samples. The analysed material was cDNA or gDNA that came from T cells, B-cell-depleted T cells, or PBMCs.

Here immunoSEQ multiplex PCR was the method, and the copy in TCRdb shows in-frame clones only, minus some. The sample includes roughly 26,000 clones, roughly 90% of them seen just once. The CDR3 has 17 residues. Per the germline V gene, CDR1 is SEHNR and CDR2 is FQNEAQ (reference sequence). V dropped 5 bases and J dropped 0; count of bases not matched to a gene: 7. The sequence was collected from a human donor in a cohort sampled during active COVID-19. The specimen sequenced was peripheral blood. This chain connects TRBV7-9 to TRBJ2-4, with 10 bases aligning to TRBD1. CDR3 bases: TGTGCCAGCAGCACTGCGGACAGGGGGTTAGCCAAAAACATTCAGTACTTC. It yields the protein CASSTADRGLAKNIQYF.